The TCR beta chain under discussion was sequenced for a study of blood T cell repertoires in COVID-19. Authors' processing steps: Using reference gene primer amplification, nucleated cell counts were estimated. Some clones are missing from TCRdb's copy, which holds only in-frame ones; the method was immunoSEQ multiplex PCR. V and J calls plus clone size are reproduced from that table; the DNA served to infer D and trimming. The sample shows fewer than 350,000 clones, 70% to 90% of them seen only once. Participants, 18 to 89 years old, spanned around 26 US areas. The specimen sequenced was PBMCs or T cells enriched from blood (not recorded which). The receptor was isolated from a man aged 25 to 40 who had recovered from COVID-19.

The CDR3 spells CASGFETGNYGYTF. CDR3 DNA: TGTGCTAGTGGTTTTGAGACAGGGAACTATGGCTACACCTTC. This chain joins TRBV12-5 and TRBJ1-2, with 7 bases lining up with TRBD1. After removal of 3 bases from V and 2 bases from J, the junction contained 3 bases not matched to a gene. The germline V gene has CDR1 LGHNT and CDR2 FRNRAP. The CDR3 extends over 14 amino acids.